Listed here is a single T cell receptor (beta chain). Its antigen is unidentified. V was shortened by 1 base and J by 6 bases, with 20 bases between the two germline ends. The CDR3 totals 17 residues. The germline V gene has CDR1 SGHVS and CDR2 FQNEAQ. This sample stems from a study of cytomegalovirus exposure and HLA in healthy donors. Overall study results and limits: Many donors carried some public TCRs, although rarity characterized most TCR sequences.

Sequenced by immunoSEQ multiplex PCR; TCRdb stores in-frame clones only, minus some. Of fewer than 250,000 clones listed, approximately 90% were seen once; the top ten hold less than 3%. The sequence came from a man aged 18 to 29 in good health and CMV-seronegative. The sequenced sample was PBMCs. This chain connects TRBV7-8 to TRBJ2-3; maybe TRBD1 (6 bases). CDR3: CASSLEDLDSSKDTQYF. The CDR3 nucleotides read TGTGCCAGCAGCTTAGAGGATCTGGACAGCTCCAAGGATACGCAGTATTTT.